The next 17 T cell receptor beta chains were all read from a single sample in a study of shared clonotypes between healthy human individuals. Using immunoSEQ multiplex PCR, the repertoire was profiled, and TCRdb retains in-frame clones only, with some absent. The repertoire holds some 350,000 clones, with around 72% as singletons. Sequenced input: memory CD4+ T cells sorted from blood. Subset of the sample: CD45RA-negative fraction. These TCRs come from a man in his thirties or forties in good health.

This rearrangement joins TRBV28 to TRBJ1-2; unclear D gene. This CDR3 contains 16 residues. CDR1 MDHEN and CDR2 SYDVKM come from the germline V gene. V lost 5 bases to trimming and J lost 0 bases, with 16 bases between them. The CDR3 is CASSRGGSEANYGYTF. CDR3 DNA: TGTGCCAGCAGTCGCGGAGGAAGCGAAGCTAACTATGGCTACACCTTC.

This clone was found once. The chain recombines TRBV5-1 with TRBJ1-4, with TRBD1 identical over 9 bases. This CDR3 is 16 amino acids long. Germline assignment: CDR1 SGHRS and CDR2 YFSETQ. V was clipped by 4 bases and J by 4 bases; unmatched bases: 8. The DNA of the CDR3 is TGCGCCAGCAGCCTCATTTCGGGACAGGGTAATGAAAAACTGTTTTTT. Amino acids: CASSLISGQGNEKLFF.

This chain uses TRBV28 with TRBJ1-4; maybe TRBD1 (5 bases). The V and J ends lost 7 bases and 8 bases respectively, with 8 bases between them. The CDR3 sequence is 11 residues long. The V gene's germline CDR1 is MDHEN and CDR2 SYDVKM. In DNA, the CDR3 is TGTGCCAGCATCTCAGGGGAAAAACTGTTTTTT. Amino acid sequence: CASISGEKLFF.

This clone occurred many times. The chain couples TRBV19 to TRBJ2-7; 7 nucleotides align to TRBD1. Germline trimming cut 1 base from V and 5 bases from J; bases unmatched to any gene: 8. This CDR3 has 15 amino acids. CDR1 LNHDA and CDR2 SQIVND come from the germline V gene (reference sequence). The CDR3 DNA follows: TGTGCCAGTAGTATAGCGGCAACAGGGGAACACGAGCAGTACTTC. Translated: CASSIAATGEHEQYF.

In this sample, this clone turned up a few times. The chain carries TRBV30 and TRBJ2-5; 7 nucleotides match TRBD2. Losses at the gene ends were 3 bases for V and 5 bases for J; bases not matched to a gene: 15. In germline, CDR1 is GTSNPN, CDR2 SVGIG (reference sequence). The CDR3 runs 16 residues. CDR3 in amino acids: CAWSAERAGRKETQYF. CDR3 DNA sequence: TGTGCCTGGAGCGCTGAGAGAGCGGGAAGGAAGGAGACCCAGTACTTC. Based on the CDR3 plus reference TRBV30 and TRBJ2-5, the full variable domain is SQTIHQWPATLVQPVGSPLSLECTVEGTSNPNLYWYRQAAGRGLQLLFYSVGIGQISSEVPQNLSASRPQDRQFILSSKKLLLSDSGFYLCAWSAERAGRKETQYFGPGTRLLVL.

The chain carries TRBV5-5 and TRBJ2-2; TRBD2 agrees at 11 bases. The CDR3 spans 16 residues. CDR1 and CDR2 (germline): SGHKS, YYEKEE (reference sequence). V trimming: 3 bases; J trimming: 0 bases; junction bases outside the gene matches: 1. In nucleotides, the CDR3 is TGTGCCAGCAGCTGGACTAGCGGGCCGAACACCGGGGAGCTGTTTTTT. It encodes CASSWTSGPNTGELFF. The variable domain in full, with the rest retrieved from reference TRBV5-5 and TRBJ2-2, is DAGVTQSPTHLIKTRGQQVTLRCSPISGHKSVSWYQQVLGQGPQFIFQYYEKEERGRGNFPDRFSARQFPNYSSELNVNALLLGDSALYLCASSWTSGPNTGELFFGEGSRLTVL.

This clone came up a few times. V gene TRBV7-2 combines with J gene TRBJ2-3; 10 bases align to TRBD2. The length of the CDR3 is 17 residues. Trimming at V came to 5 bases and at J to 3 bases, leaving 11 bases not matched to a gene. Germline-derived CDR1 and CDR2 are SGHTA and FQGNSA. CDR3 DNA: TGTGCCAGCAGCCACCTAAGCGGGAGGGGGTTTACAGATACGCAGTATTTT. It is translated as CASSHLSGRGFTDTQYF.

To note about this clone: Other DNA sequences in the same sample also yield this CDR3. V is TRBV18 and J is TRBJ2-5; D gene unclear. Trimming pared 4 bases from V and 0 bases from J, leaving 3 bases between. CDR1 is KGHSH and CDR2 is LQKENI in the germline V gene. The CDR3 has 12 amino acids. The CDR3 DNA sequence: TGTGCCAGCTCACTGTACCAAGAGACCCAGTACTTC. Its protein product is CASSLYQETQYF.

The rearrangement links TRBV7-6 to TRBJ2-7, with 7 positions matching TRBD2. This CDR3 is 15 amino acids long. With V trimmed by 0 bases and J by 2 bases, 4 bases remained unmatched. CDR1 and CDR2 (germline): SGHVS, FNYEAQ. In DNA form, the CDR3 reads TGTGCCAGCAGCTTAGCGTCCAGCGGGACCTACGAGCAGTACTTC. This encodes CASSLASSGTYEQYF.

DNA for the CDR3: TGCGCCAGCAGTGAGTCCGGGACAGGGTCTGGGGCCAACGTCCTGACTTTC. It translates to CASSESGTGSGANVLTF. This chain uses TRBV10-2 with TRBJ2-6; 9 positions agree with TRBD1. The CDR3 runs to 17 residues. Germline V lookup: CDR1 WSHSY, CDR2 SAAADI. V shed 0 bases, J shed 1 base, and the junction held 1 base outside the gene matches.

The chain couples TRBV5-4 to TRBJ1-1; TRBD1 aligns across 7 bases. V dropped 0 bases and J dropped 4; count of bases not matched to a gene: 6. Germline V CDR1 and CDR2: SGHNT, YYREEE (reference sequence). There are 15 residues in the CDR3. CDR3 bases: TGTGCCAGCAGCTTGGACCGACAGGGTAGCACTGAAGCTTTCTTT. It codes for CASSLDRQGSTEAFF. The full variable domain, its missing parts supplied by reference TRBV5-4 and TRBJ1-1, is ETGVTQSPTHLIKTRGQQVTLRCSSQSGHNTVSWYQQALGQGPQFIFQYYREEENGRGNFPPRFSGLQFPNYSSELNVNALELDDSALYLCASSLDRQGSTEAFFGQGTRLTVV.

The chain joins TRBV28 to TRBJ2-2, with D possibly being TRBD1 (6 bases). V lost 8 bases to trimming and J lost 1 base, with 14 bases between them. CDR3 length equals 15 residues. Germline CDR1 is MDHEN and CDR2 is SYDVKM. This CDR3 is CASSSDSGNTGELFF. The CDR3 DNA reads as TGTGCCAGCTCCTCGGACAGTGGGAACACCGGGGAGCTGTTTTTT.

This clone was observed many times. CDR3 residues: CASSGQGGTQYF. As DNA, the CDR3 is TGCGCCAGCAGTGGACAGGGGGGGACCCAGTACTTC. The rearrangement joins TRBV10-1 to TRBJ2-5, with TRBD1 matching 9 bases. Losses at the gene ends were 4 bases for V and 7 bases for J; bases not matched to a gene: 1. The length of the CDR3 is 12 residues. Germline CDR1 reads WNHNN; CDR2 reads SYGVQD (reference sequence).

The chain couples TRBV4-3 to TRBJ2-1; D possibly corresponds to TRBD2 (5 bases). From germline, CDR1 is LGHNA and CDR2 YSLEER. CDR3 size: 16 residues. V gave up 4 bases and J gave up 0 bases, with 13 bases separating them. CDR3 sequence: CASSPGPGSSYNEQFF. DNA for the CDR3: TGCGCCAGCAGCCCCGGCCCGGGGAGCTCCTACAATGAGCAGTTCTTC.

The chain carries TRBV19 and TRBJ2-1, with 7 bases fitting TRBD2. The CDR3 sequence is 15 residues long. CDR1 LNHDA and CDR2 SQIVND come from the germline V gene (reference sequence). The V and J ends lost 5 bases and 2 bases, in that order; junction bases with no gene match: 6. In DNA, the CDR3 is TGTGCCAGTAGTTTCAGCGGGAACCCCTACAATGAGCAGTTCTTC. Translating gives CASSFSGNPYNEQFF.

The chain employs TRBV6-1 and TRBJ2-5, with a weak D call TRBD2 (5 bases). Trimming cost V 0 bases and J 0 bases, with 11 bases left between them. Germline assignment: CDR1 MNHNS and CDR2 SASEGT. This CDR3 region has 16 residues. The DNA of the CDR3 is TGTGCCAGCAGTGAAGCGGCGGGTGCACACCAAGAGACCCAGTACTTC. Its protein is CASSEAAGAHQETQYF.

The chain has TRBV28 and TRBJ2-7, with D unclear. The CDR3 loop spans 12 amino acids. The ends were cut back, 5 bases at V and 6 bases at J, with 11 bases in the middle. Germline values: CDR1 MDHEN, CDR2 SYDVKM. CDR3 sequence (DNA): TGTGCCAGCAGTCCCCAATCTGGCGAGCAGTACTTC. This gives the protein CASSPQSGEQYF.